Listed here are 32 T cell receptor beta chains from one sample, sequenced in a study of blood T cell repertoires in COVID-19. Profiling relied on immunoSEQ multiplex PCR, and the TCRdb table lists in-frame clones only, not all of them. The sample contains over 200,000 clones, around 89% of which appear only once. The source material was PBMCs or T cells enriched from blood (not recorded which). These receptors were collected from a man aged 25-45 years who had been exposed to COVID-19.

The chain joins TRBV3-1 (or the pseudogene TRBV3-2) to TRBJ1-2; 8 nucleotides agree with TRBD1. This CDR3 is 14 amino acids long. Unmatched junction bases numbered 5, after V lost 4 bases and J lost 4 bases. Germline V lookup: CDR1 LGHDT, CDR2 YNNKEL (reference sequence). CDR3 DNA sequence: TGTGCCAGCAGCCCCACAGACAGGGGCTATGGCTACACCTTC. Protein product: CASSPTDRGYGYTF.

Here the CDR3 reads CASSQGWTGQAFF. The CDR3 coding sequence is TGTGCCAGCAGCCAAGGGTGGACAGGGCAGGCTTTCTTT. The gene calls are TRBV16 and TRBJ1-1; 8 nucleotides align to TRBD1. The CDR3 runs 13 residues. V was pared by 2 bases and J by 11 bases, with 7 bases of the junction left unmatched. Germline lookup yields CDR1 KGHSY and CDR2 FQNENV.

The chain is built from TRBV2 and TRBJ2-3, with 11 bases matching TRBD2. The CDR3 contains 18 residues. Germline CDR1 SNHLY, CDR2 FYNNEI. V dropped 3 bases and J dropped 2; count of bases not matched to a gene: 10. CDR3 DNA: TGTGCCAGCAGTGAGGAGGTAGGGACTAGCGGCCCCACAGATACGCAGTATTTT. Protein product: CASSEEVGTSGPTDTQYF.

This clone has a single count. The gene calls are TRBV5-1 and TRBJ1-5; D may be TRBD1 (5 bases). In germline, CDR1 is SGHRS, CDR2 YFSETQ. V was shortened by 7 bases and J by 2 bases, with 19 bases between the two germline ends. The CDR3 runs 16 residues. CDR3 loop: CASQCRVIPGNQPQHF. CDR3 DNA: TGCGCCAGCCAATGCAGGGTGATCCCCGGCAATCAGCCCCAGCATTTT.

The chain carries TRBV5-6 and TRBJ1-6; D may be TRBD1 (5 bases). In germline, CDR1 is SGHDT, CDR2 YYEEEE. CDR3 length: 16 residues. Trimming left V 4 bases short and J 11 bases short, with 22 bases between. CDR3 DNA: TGTGCCAGCAGCGGGAGGGTTGGGGGAGGAGGGCCACCCCTCCACTTT. Translation gives CASSGRVGGGGPPLHF. The full variable domain, rest sourced from reference TRBV5-6 and TRBJ1-6, is DAGVTQSPTHLIKTRGQQVTLRCSPKSGHDTVSWYQQALGQGPQFIFQYYEEEERQRGNFPDRFSGHQFPNYSSELNVNALLLGDSALYLCASSGRVGGGGPPLHFGNGTRLTVT.

The V gene is TRBV5-1, the J gene TRBJ2-3; tentatively, D is TRBD2 (7 bases). Germline V gene lookup returns CDR1 SGHRS and CDR2 YFSETQ. V shed 0 bases and J shed 5 bases, with 13 bases lying between them. This CDR3 comprises 15 residues. Here the CDR3 reads CASSLEGGPIDTQYF. The CDR3 DNA is TGCGCCAGCAGCTTGGAGGGGGGGCCGATAGATACGCAGTATTTT.

V usage is TRBV6-4 and J usage is TRBJ1-6; D is perhaps TRBD1 (5 bases). Per the germline V gene, CDR1 is MRHNA and CDR2 is SNTAGT. The length of the CDR3 is 17 residues. V gave up 8 bases and J gave up 0 bases, with 17 bases separating them. Written as DNA, the CDR3 is TGTGCCAGCCCTAGGGGCAGTTACAGCTCCTATAATTCACCCCTCCACTTT. Translated, it gives CASPRGSYSSYNSPLHF.

The V gene is TRBV18, the J gene TRBJ2-3, with TRBD2 identical over 8 bases. CDR1 and CDR2 from the germline V gene are KGHSH and LQKENI. The junction had 7 bases not matched to a gene; V was cut back by 2 bases and J by 3 bases. This CDR3 is 16 amino acids long. The DNA for the CDR3 is TGTGCCAGCTCACCAGAGACTAGCGATGGGACAGATACGCAGTATTTT. It encodes CASSPETSDGTDTQYF. The variable domain in full, with the rest retrieved from reference TRBV18 and TRBJ2-3, is NAGVMQNPRHLVRRRGQEARLRCSPMKGHSHVYWYRQLPEEGLKFMVYLQKENIIDESGMPKERFSAEFPKEGPSILRIQQVVRGDSAAYFCASSPETSDGTDTQYFGPGTRLTVL.

The chain carries TRBV15 and TRBJ2-3; maybe TRBD1 (6 bases). Trimming removed 3 bases from V and 4 bases from J, with 14 bases in between. CDR3 length: 15 amino acids. Looked up from germline, CDR1 is LNHNV and CDR2 is YYDKDF (reference sequence). This CDR3 reads CATSRVRGNADTQYF. The CDR3 coding sequence is TGTGCCACCAGCAGGGTAAGGGGGAACGCAGATACGCAGTATTTT.

Points on this clone: In the same sample, other DNA sequences code for this CDR3. The genes are TRBV4-1 and TRBJ2-7, with TRBD1 matching over 7 bases. CDR1 MGHRA and CDR2 YSYEKL come from the germline V gene. Trimming cost V 3 bases and J 3 bases; bases outside gene matches: 2. This CDR3 is 13 amino acids long. The CDR3 DNA reads as TGCGCCAGCAGCCACGACAGGGACTACGAGCAGTACTTC. Translating it yields CASSHDRDYEQYF.

This chain connects TRBV27 to TRBJ1-2, with TRBD1 matching 8 bases. The germline CDR1 and CDR2 sequences are MNHEY and SMNVEV (reference sequence). J gave up 7 bases and V 5 bases, and 3 bases lay outside the gene matches. CDR3 length equals 12 residues. Written as DNA, the CDR3 is TGTGCCAGCAGTCTAGACAGGGGTGGCTACACCTTC. It translates to CASSLDRGGYTF.

The rearrangement uses TRBV27 and TRBJ1-2; tentative D call: TRBD1 (5 bases). The V end lost 7 bases, the J end lost 5 bases, and 17 bases lay between the germline ends. The CDR3 runs to 14 residues. Germline values: CDR1 MNHEY, CDR2 SMNVEV (reference sequence). The CDR3 region is CASTPLGGGYGYTF. The CDR3 DNA sequence: TGTGCCAGCACACCACTTGGGGGGGGATATGGCTACACCTTC.

The chain employs TRBV12-3 or TRBV12-4 and TRBJ2-5, with D unclear. The CDR3 spans 11 residues. V was shortened by 1 base and J by 7 bases, with 4 bases between the two germline ends. CDR3 in DNA: TGTGCCAGCAGTTTAGGAGGGACCCAGTACTTC. Residues: CASSLGGTQYF.

This clone was observed a single time. The chain combines TRBV2 with TRBJ2-3; 7 bases fit TRBD2. The CDR3 contains 16 residues. Unmatched junction bases numbered 6, after V lost 2 bases and J lost 1 base. Germline CDR1 reads SNHLY; CDR2 reads FYNNEI. CDR3 sequence reads: CASSEPGLAGTDTQYF. DNA for the CDR3: TGTGCCAGCAGTGAACCGGGTCTAGCGGGCACAGATACGCAGTATTTT.

This clone was seen only once. The chain has TRBV29-1 and TRBJ1-2, with 11 positions matching TRBD1. Germline V gene data show CDR1 as SQVTM and CDR2 as ANQGSEA. The trim removed 4 bases at V and 6 bases at J, leaving 7 bases unmatched. This CDR3 has 14 amino acids. The CDR3 nucleotides read TGCAGCGTTGGGACAGGGGGCGGACGGGATGGCTACACCTTC. Translating gives CSVGTGGGRDGYTF.

This clone has at least ten counts. The V call is TRBV6-1, the J call TRBJ2-2, with D perhaps TRBD1 (6 bases). The V end was cut by 0 bases, the J end by 6 bases, with 17 bases between. CDR1 MNHNS and CDR2 SASEGT come from the germline V gene. The CDR3 length is 17 residues. The chain's CDR3 is CASSEAMGQGSSGELFF. DNA of the CDR3: TGTGCCAGCAGTGAAGCTATGGGGCAGGGGTCATCCGGGGAGCTGTTTTTT.

The chain couples TRBV5-4 to TRBJ2-7; D is uncertain. Germline V gives CDR1 SGHNT, CDR2 YYREEE (reference sequence). V was cut by 2 bases and J by 5 bases, with 17 bases left in between. The CDR3 has 15 residues. CDR3 protein: CASSFTGPRLHEQYF. The CDR3 DNA reads as TGTGCCAGCAGCTTCACTGGCCCCAGGCTCCACGAGCAGTACTTC.

The chain carries TRBV27 and TRBJ2-3, with D perhaps matching TRBD2 (6 bases). V was cut by 5 bases and J by 1 base, with 16 bases left in between. CDR1 and CDR2 from the germline V gene are MNHEY and SMNVEV (reference sequence). This CDR3 has 16 residues. CDR3: CASSPRLERRTDTQYF. The CDR3 DNA is TGTGCCAGCAGTCCCAGACTAGAACGGCGCACAGATACGCAGTATTTT.

This clone was observed a few times. The chain carries TRBV7-2 and TRBJ2-7, with 9 positions matching TRBD2. The CDR3 is 15 residues long. Germline V CDR1 and CDR2: SGHTA, FQGNSA. The V segment lost 5 bases and the J segment 4 bases; nucleotides outside the gene matches: 9. CDR3 in amino acids: CASSLSGGGQYEQYF. Written as DNA, the CDR3 is TGTGCCAGCAGCCTTAGCGGGGGCGGCCAGTACGAGCAGTACTTC.

The chain recombines TRBV9 with TRBJ2-7; a possible D gene is TRBD2 (6 bases). The CDR3 has 14 amino acids. In germline, CDR1 is SGDLS, CDR2 YYNGEE. V lost 2 bases and J lost 2, with 11 bases in between. This CDR3 reads CASSVRDSPYEQYF. CDR3 bases: TGTGCCAGCAGCGTGAGGGACTCCCCCTACGAGCAGTACTTC.

V is TRBV5-5 and J is TRBJ2-7; D is undetermined. The CDR3 has 13 residues. With 0 bases removed from V and 1 base from J, the gap between germline ends came to 5 bases. CDR1 and CDR2 (germline): SGHKS, YYEKEE (reference sequence). The DNA of the CDR3 is TGTGCCAGCAGCTTGGTAGTGTCCTACGAGCAGTACTTC. Translated: CASSLVVSYEQYF.

The CDR3: CASSEARKNTEAFF. The CDR3 DNA reads as TGTGCCAGCAGTGAAGCGAGGAAGAACACTGAAGCTTTCTTT. The V and J genes are TRBV6-1 and TRBJ1-1, with unresolved D. There are 14 residues in the CDR3. V lost 0 bases and J 1 base, leaving 6 bases between the germline ends. Germline V gene lookup returns CDR1 MNHNS and CDR2 SASEGT.

V gene TRBV19 combines with J gene TRBJ1-2; TRBD1 matches 7 bases. V lost 9 bases and J lost 3; bases outside the gene matches: 4. The CDR3 totals 12 residues. Looked up from germline, CDR1 is LNHDA and CDR2 is SQIVND (reference sequence). CDR3 protein: CARRDSHYGYTF. CDR3 in DNA: TGTGCCAGAAGGGACAGTCACTATGGCTACACCTTC.

The chain links TRBV7-8 to TRBJ2-7, with 10 bases matching TRBD1. This CDR3 is 15 amino acids long. Germline V gene sequence: CDR1 SGHVS, CDR2 FQNEAQ. V lost 7 bases and J lost 1; bases outside the gene matches: 7. The CDR3 protein is CASTFGTGDSYEQYF. DNA of the CDR3: TGTGCCAGCACCTTCGGGACAGGGGATTCCTACGAGCAGTACTTC.

The genes are TRBV5-5 and TRBJ1-6; unclear D gene. This CDR3 region has 16 residues. CDR1 is SGHKS and CDR2 is YYEKEE in the germline V gene (reference sequence). Trimming left V 2 bases short and J 4 bases short, with 13 bases between. CDR3 DNA: TGTGCCAGCAGCTTTCGTGGAGGAGATTATAATTCACCCCTCCACTTT. It specifies CASSFRGGDYNSPLHF.

V usage is TRBV6-1 and J usage is TRBJ1-1; the match to TRBD1 covers 7 bases. Losses at the gene ends were 3 bases for V and 5 bases for J; bases not matched to a gene: 6. CDR1 is MNHNS and CDR2 is SASEGT in the germline V gene. This CDR3 has 14 amino acids. The DNA for the CDR3 is TGTGCCAGCAGTGACAGACAGGGTATGACTGAAGCTTTCTTT. As protein: CASSDRQGMTEAFF.

This chain uses TRBV5-4 with TRBJ2-7, with a tentative D call TRBD2 (5 bases). V was trimmed by 0 bases and J by 8 bases, leaving 15 bases between them. The CDR3 is made up of 14 amino acids. Looked up from germline, CDR1 is SGHNT and CDR2 is YYREEE (reference sequence). CDR3 region: CASSLAGERPKQYF. In DNA, the CDR3 is TGTGCCAGCAGCTTGGCCGGGGAGCGTCCCAAGCAGTACTTC.

The rearrangement uses TRBV11-2 and TRBJ1-6; 7 bases agree with TRBD1. The trim removed 2 bases at V and 4 bases at J, leaving 5 bases unmatched. Germline assignment: CDR1 SGHAT and CDR2 FQNNGV. CDR3 size: 16 residues. The CDR3 reads CASSLTGAGYNSPLHF. In DNA form, the CDR3 reads TGTGCCAGCAGCTTAACAGGGGCGGGGTATAATTCACCCCTCCACTTT.

A single count supports this clone. This chain uses TRBV6-5 with TRBJ2-3; possible D gene TRBD2, 5 bases. This CDR3 is built from 13 residues. Germline values: CDR1 MNHEY, CDR2 SVGAGI. V lost 0 bases and J lost 4, with 5 bases in between. The CDR3 DNA follows: TGTGCCAGCAGTTACTCGAGGGCAGATACGCAGTATTTT. Its protein is CASSYSRADTQYF.

V and J are TRBV25-1 and TRBJ1-2; 7 nucleotides line up with TRBD1. The V segment lost 6 bases and the J segment 5 bases; nucleotides outside the gene matches: 9. The CDR3 is 14 amino acids. Germline CDR1 is MGHDK and CDR2 is SYGVNS. CDR3 residues: CASRAGTVQYGYTF. The DNA for the CDR3 is TGTGCCAGCAGAGCCGGGACAGTCCAATATGGCTACACCTTC.

The V and J genes are TRBV11-2 and TRBJ2-1; 9 bases line up with TRBD1. Germline V gene lookup returns CDR1 SGHAT and CDR2 FQNNGV. CDR3 size: 16 residues. V lost 3 bases, J lost 1 base, and 4 bases stayed unmatched. CDR3 DNA sequence: TGTGCCAGCAGCTTTCCCGGACAGGGGTCCTACAATGAGCAGTTCTTC. It yields the protein CASSFPGQGSYNEQFF.

CDR3 nucleotides: TGTGCCATCAGTTCAGGGTCTTCACCCCTCCACTTT. Its translation is CAISSGSSPLHF. The rearrangement joins TRBV10-3 to TRBJ1-6; possibly TRBD1 for D (5 bases). The CDR3 spans 12 residues. V lost 5 bases, J lost 9 bases, and 8 bases lay in between. Germline V CDR1 and CDR2: ENHRY, SYGVKD.